The T cell receptor beta chain described here comes from a study of OX40 agonist ivuxolimab in advanced cancers. Looking at the study overall: Earlier treatment with anti-PD-1, anti-PD-L1 or anti-CTLA-4 was permitted, and roughly 40% had received some.

Patients were ruled out by autoimmune disease history or systemic immunosuppression. Trimming removed 0 bases from V and 0 bases from J, with 12 bases in between. Germline V gene data show CDR1 as SGHVS and CDR2 as FNYEAQ. This CDR3 comprises 17 residues. About this clone itself: The target antigen is unknown.

The study's findings and limits: Relative to CD4+ cells, CD8+ T cells on average had more expanded clones.

Clones were sequenced by immunoSEQ multiplex PCR, and TCRdb holds only the in-frame ones, with some missing. In the table there are tens of thousands of clones, 75% to 90% of which are singletons. This receptor was obtained from an adult with an advanced solid tumor such as melanoma, head and neck, liver or kidney cancer. Sequences were derived from CD4+ or CD8+ T cells sorted from blood, sampled in a trial of the OX40 agonist ivuxolimab. The chain combines TRBV7-6 with TRBJ2-1, with unresolved D. CDR3 coding DNA: TGTGCCAGCAGCTTAGCGGTTTTGGAGAGCTCCTACAATGAGCAGTTCTTC. This encodes CASSLAVLESSYNEQFF. The variable domain in full, completed from reference TRBV7-6 and TRBJ2-1, reads GAGVSQSPRYKVTKRGQDVALRCDPISGHVSLYWYRQALGQGPEFLTYFNYEAQQDKSGLPNDRFSAERPEGSISTLTIQRTEQRDSAMYRCASSLAVLESSYNEQFFGPGTRLTVL.